One T cell receptor (beta chain) is described in this entry. This entry is derived from a study of blood T cell repertoires in COVID-19. For the study at large: Sample material is recorded as cDNA or gDNA derived from T cells, B-cell-depleted T cells, or PBMCs.

The CDR3 length is 15 residues. J was trimmed by 1 base and V by 0 bases; bases with no gene match: 2. Germline CDR1 SGHTS, CDR2 YDEGEE. Only in-frame clones appear in the TCRdb table, and some are missing; sequencing was by immunoSEQ multiplex PCR. The top ten hold roughly 12% of the sample, which has about 260,000 clones, about 88% seen once. This chain joins TRBV5-8 and TRBJ2-5, with 8 bases identical to TRBD1. Source material: peripheral blood. The source of this sequence is a woman in her twenties or thirties with COVID-19, enrolled during active disease. CDR3 protein: CASSLAGTGQETQYF. The DNA of the CDR3 is TGTGCCAGCAGCTTGGCGGGGACAGGCCAAGAGACCCAGTACTTC.